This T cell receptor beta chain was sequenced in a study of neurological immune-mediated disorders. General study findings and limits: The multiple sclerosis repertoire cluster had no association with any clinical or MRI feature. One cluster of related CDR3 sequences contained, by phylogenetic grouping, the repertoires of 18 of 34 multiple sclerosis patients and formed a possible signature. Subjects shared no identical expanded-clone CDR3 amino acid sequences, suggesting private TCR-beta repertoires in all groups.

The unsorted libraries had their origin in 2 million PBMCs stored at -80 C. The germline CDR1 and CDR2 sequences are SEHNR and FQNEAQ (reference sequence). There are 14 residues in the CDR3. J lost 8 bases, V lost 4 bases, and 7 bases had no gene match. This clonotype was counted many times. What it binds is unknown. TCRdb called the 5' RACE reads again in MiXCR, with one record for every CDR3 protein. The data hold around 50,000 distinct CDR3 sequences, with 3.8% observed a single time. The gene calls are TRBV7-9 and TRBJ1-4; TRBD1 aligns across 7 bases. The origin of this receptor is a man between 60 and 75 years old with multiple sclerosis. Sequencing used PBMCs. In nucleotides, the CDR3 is TGTGCCAGCAGCTCCGACAGGGCGCGAGAAAAACTGTTTTTT. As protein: CASSSDRAREKLFF.